This is a list of T cell receptor beta chains from one sample in a study of follicular helper T cells after annual influenza vaccination. Sequencing used immunoSEQ multiplex PCR; TCRdb keeps in-frame clones, though not all of them. The sample records about 10,000 clones, over 80% being singletons. This sample comprised CXCR5- memory CD4+ T cells sorted from blood, obtained 7 days after influenza vaccination. The receptors come from an adult who received the influenza vaccine. The CDR3 runs from the conserved cysteine through the conserved F or W. D genes are given only for firm matches. Not every row has a clone size; where given, it reads once, few, many or a size class.

clone size	D gene	V gene	J gene	CDR3 DNA	CDR3 protein
NA	NA	TRBV6-5	TRBJ2-2	TGTGCCAGCAGTTCGGGCCGGATCGTAGGGGCCGGGGAGCTGTTTTTT	CASSSGRIVGAGELFF
NA	NA	TRBV5-1	TRBJ1-2	TGCGCCAGCAAATTCGAAGGGGCAGCTGGCTACACCTTC	CASKFEGAAGYTF
NA	TRBD1	TRBV19	TRBJ2-7	TGTGCCAGTAGTAACCCAAGGGCAGGGGGTTCCTACGAGCAGTACTTC	CASSNPRAGGSYEQYF
NA	TRBD1	TRBV7-2	TRBJ2-7	TGTGCCAGCAGTTCAGACAGGGGATTATTTACCTACGAGCAGTACTTC	CASSSDRGLFTYEQYF
NA	NA	TRBV7-9	TRBJ1-1	TGTGCCAGCAGCTTTGAGACAGACACTAAAGCTTTCTTT	CASSFETDTKAFF
NA	NA	TRBV5-1	TRBJ2-5	TGCGCCAGCAGCTCGAGCATAGGCCGGGACGAAGAGACCCAGTACTTC	CASSSSIGRDEETQYF
NA	NA	TRBV27	TRBJ2-5	TGTGCCAGCAAAAGGAGCTACTCAGCTGAGACCCAGTACTTC	CASKRSYSAETQYF
NA	NA	TRBV20-1	TRBJ2-7	TGCAGTGCTGGGACTCACCCTGGGCCCTACTTC	CSAGTHPGPYF
NA	NA	TRBV7-2	TRBJ1-4	TGTGCCAGCAGCTCCGATGGTAATGAAAAACTGTTTTTT	CASSSDGNEKLFF
NA	NA	TRBV6-1	TRBJ1-4	TGTGCCAGCAGTGGGGCACGCCTTGCAACTAATGAAAAACTGTTTTTT	CASSGARLATNEKLFF
NA	NA	TRBV11-2	TRBJ1-4	TGTGCCAGCAGCTTACAGTGGGTGGGGGAAAAACTGTTTTTT	CASSLQWVGEKLFF
once	NA	TRBV7-3	TRBJ2-1	TGTGCCAGCAGCTTACATCTCCAGGGGAGGAATGAGCAGTTCTTC	CASSLHLQGRNEQFF
NA	TRBD2	TRBV7-2	TRBJ2-3	TGTGCCAGCAGCCTCTTAGCGGGAGAAACGGATACGCAGTATTTT	CASSLLAGETDTQYF
once	NA	TRBV5-6	TRBJ1-1	TGTGCCAGCAGCCTTCGGACGGGGGCCCTGCCGGGCACTGAAGCTTTCTTT	CASSLRTGALPGTEAFF
NA	NA	TRBV4-1	TRBJ2-5	TGCGCCAGCAGCCAAGGTGTTCAAGAGACCCAGTACTTC	CASSQGVQETQYF
few	TRBD2	TRBV15	TRBJ2-3	TGTGCCACCAGCAGCCGACTAGCTGGAGATACGCAGTATTTT	CATSSRLAGDTQYF
NA	TRBD2	TRBV19	TRBJ2-7	TGTGCCAGTAGGAAAAAGGCGGGAGAAACCTACGAGCAGTACTTC	CASRKKAGETYEQYF
few	NA	TRBV19	TRBJ1-5	TGTGCCAGTAGGGCAGGGGCTAGCAATCAGCCCCAGCATTTT	CASRAGASNQPQHF
once	NA	TRBV7-2	TRBJ2-1	TGTGCCAGCAGCTTAATTGCGGGTCGGGGCGATGAGCAGTTCTTC	CASSLIAGRGDEQFF
NA	TRBD1	TRBV5-4	TRBJ2-3	TGTGCCAGCAGCTCCGGACAGGCAACAGATACGCAGTATTTT	CASSSGQATDTQYF
NA	TRBD1	TRBV7-4	TRBJ2-7	TGTGCCAGCAGCTTGGAGACAGGGGGGGACCACGAGCAGTACTTC	CASSLETGGDHEQYF
once	TRBD2	TRBV5-6	TRBJ2-2	TGTGCCAGCAGCTCGGTAGCGGGGAACACCGGGGAGCTGTTTTTT	CASSSVAGNTGELFF
NA	NA	TRBV2	TRBJ2-3	TGTGCCAGCAGGCCGGAGACTAGCACAGATACGCAGTATTTT	CASRPETSTDTQYF
NA	NA	TRBV11-2	TRBJ1-5	TGTGCCAGCAGCTTAGATGGAAGATACAATCAGCCCCAGCATTTT	CASSLDGRYNQPQHF
NA	NA	TRBV5-4	TRBJ2-7	TGTGCCAGCAGCTTGGGCGGTAGGCAGGGAGGAAACGAGCAGTACTTC	CASSLGGRQGGNEQYF
NA	TRBD2	TRBV4-3	TRBJ2-2	TGCGCCAGCAGCCAAGGGACCACTAGCGGGGGGGGCACCGGGGAGCTGTTTTTT	CASSQGTTSGGGTGELFF
once	TRBD1	TRBV9	TRBJ1-1	TGTGCCAGCAGCGTACGGGGACAGGGGGTCGGAGACACTGAAGCTTTCTTT	CASSVRGQGVGDTEAFF
few	NA	TRBV5-1	TRBJ1-6	TGCGCCAGCACCCCCTCGGGGTCAGAAGTTGGCTCACCCCTCCACTTT	CASTPSGSEVGSPLHF
NA	NA	TRBV29-1	TRBJ2-7	TGCAGCGCTCGCCCGGGGGGGACAGCTACCTACGAGCAGTACTTC	CSARPGGTATYEQYF
NA	TRBD2	TRBV28	TRBJ2-3	TGTGCCAGCAGTTTCGGACTAGCCCACACAGATACGCAGTATTTT	CASSFGLAHTDTQYF
NA	NA	TRBV5-5	TRBJ2-7	TGTGCCAGCAGCTTGGTGGCAGACCTCTCCTACGAGCAGTACTTC	CASSLVADLSYEQYF
NA	NA	TRBV5-1	TRBJ2-7	TGCGCCAGCAGCGACGGTCCTTCCTACGAGCAGTACTTC	CASSDGPSYEQYF
NA	TRBD1	TRBV6-6	TRBJ1-2	TGTGCCAGCAGTCCGAACAGGGGGCAAGGCTATGGCTACACCTTC	CASSPNRGQGYGYTF
NA	NA	TRBV28	TRBJ1-5	TGTGCCAGCAGTTTCCCCGATCAGCCCCAGCATTTT	CASSFPDQPQHF
NA	TRBD2	TRBV10-2	TRBJ2-1	TGCGCCAGCAGTGAACTAGCGGATTACAATGAGCAGTTCTTC	CASSELADYNEQFF
NA	NA	TRBV7-2	TRBJ2-2	TGTGCCAGCAGCTTAGTAGGGGGAGCGGGATCCGGGGAGCTGTTTTTT	CASSLVGGAGSGELFF
once	NA	TRBV6-5	TRBJ1-4	TGTGCCAGCAGTTACTCGACGAGAGGAAAACTGTTTTTT	CASSYSTRGKLFF
NA	TRBD2	TRBV19	TRBJ2-6	TGTGCCAGTAGTCCGACTAGCCCTGGGGCCAACGTCCTGACTTTC	CASSPTSPGANVLTF
NA	NA	TRBV2	TRBJ2-5	TGTGCCAGCAGTGCGGTCAGGTCCCAAGAGACCCAGTACTTC	CASSAVRSQETQYF
NA	TRBD1	TRBV9	TRBJ2-3	TGTGCCAGCAGCGTAGGACAGGGGTGGGCAGATACGCAGTATTTT	CASSVGQGWADTQYF
NA	NA	TRBV30	TRBJ2-5	TGTGCCTGGGGTAAGGGGGGAGAGACCCAGTACTTC	CAWGKGGETQYF
NA	NA	TRBV6-1	TRBJ1-4	TGTGCCAGCAGTGAAGGAACAGGGATAAGAAAACTGTTTTTT	CASSEGTGIRKLFF
few	NA	TRBV5-1	TRBJ1-5	TGCGCCAGCAGCTTGATGAGCGGTGGTCAGCCCCAGCATTTT	CASSLMSGGQPQHF
few	NA	TRBV21-1	TRBJ2-7	TGTGCCAAGAAAGGACATCAACTTACCTACGAGCAGTACTTC	CAKKGHQLTYEQYF
NA	TRBD1	TRBV30	TRBJ1-3	TGTGCCTGGAGACCCGACAGGGGGGGAAACACCATATATTTT	CAWRPDRGGNTIYF
NA	NA	TRBV11-2	TRBJ2-2	TGTGCCAGCAGCACCCAAGAGGACCGGGAGCTGTTTTTT	CASSTQEDRELFF
NA	TRBD1	TRBV28	TRBJ1-6	TGTGCCAGCAGTTTAGAGCCGGGACAGCTGAGTTCACCCCTCCACTTT	CASSLEPGQLSSPLHF
NA	TRBD1	TRBV5-1	TRBJ2-6	TGCGCCAGCAGCTCTGGACAGGGTTCGGCTGGGGCCAACGTCCTGACTTTC	CASSSGQGSAGANVLTF
once	NA	TRBV7-2	TRBJ2-3	TGTGCCAGCAGCTTTGTCGGGGGCCGCACAGATACGCAGTATTTT	CASSFVGGRTDTQYF
once	NA	TRBV29-1	TRBJ2-7	TGCAGCGCCTCTCGTCCAGGGAGCTCCTACGAGCAGTACTTC	CSASRPGSSYEQYF
NA	TRBD1	TRBV28	TRBJ1-5	TGTGCCAGCAGTTCAGGGGGCCGCGGCGATCAGCCCCAGCATTTT	CASSSGGRGDQPQHF